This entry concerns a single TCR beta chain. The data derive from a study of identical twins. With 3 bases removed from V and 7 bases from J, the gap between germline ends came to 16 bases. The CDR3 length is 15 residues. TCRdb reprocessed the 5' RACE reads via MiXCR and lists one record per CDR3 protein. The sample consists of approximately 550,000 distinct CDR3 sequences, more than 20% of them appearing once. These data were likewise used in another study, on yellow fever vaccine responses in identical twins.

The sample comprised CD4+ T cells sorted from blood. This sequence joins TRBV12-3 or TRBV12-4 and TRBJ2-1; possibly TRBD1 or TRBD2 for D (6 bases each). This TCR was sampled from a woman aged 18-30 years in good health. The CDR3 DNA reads TGTGCCAGCAGTTTTTTGGGGGGCGGGGAAAATGAGCAGTTCTTC. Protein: CASSFLGGGENEQFF.